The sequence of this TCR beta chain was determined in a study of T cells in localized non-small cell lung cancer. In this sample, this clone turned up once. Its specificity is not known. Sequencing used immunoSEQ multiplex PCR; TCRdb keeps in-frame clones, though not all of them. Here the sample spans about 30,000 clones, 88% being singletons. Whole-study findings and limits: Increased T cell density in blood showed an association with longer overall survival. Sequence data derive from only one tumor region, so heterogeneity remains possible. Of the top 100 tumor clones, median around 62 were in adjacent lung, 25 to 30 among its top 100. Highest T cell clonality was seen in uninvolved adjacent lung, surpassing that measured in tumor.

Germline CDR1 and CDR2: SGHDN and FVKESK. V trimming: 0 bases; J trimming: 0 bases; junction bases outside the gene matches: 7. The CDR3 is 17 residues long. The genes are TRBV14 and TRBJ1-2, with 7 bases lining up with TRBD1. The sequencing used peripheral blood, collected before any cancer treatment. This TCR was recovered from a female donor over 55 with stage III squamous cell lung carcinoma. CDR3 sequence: CASSQEPGGIANYGYTF. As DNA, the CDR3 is TGTGCCAGCAGCCAAGAACCAGGGGGTATAGCTAACTATGGCTACACCTTC.